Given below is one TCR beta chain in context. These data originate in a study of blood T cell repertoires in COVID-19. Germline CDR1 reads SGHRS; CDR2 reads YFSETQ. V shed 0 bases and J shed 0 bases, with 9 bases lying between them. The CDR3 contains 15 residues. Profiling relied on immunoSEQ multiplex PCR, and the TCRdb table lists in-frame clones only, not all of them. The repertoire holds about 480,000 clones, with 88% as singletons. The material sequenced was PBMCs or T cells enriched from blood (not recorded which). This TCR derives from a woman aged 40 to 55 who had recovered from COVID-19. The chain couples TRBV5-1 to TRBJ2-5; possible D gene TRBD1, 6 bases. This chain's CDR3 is CASSLGTAYQETQYF. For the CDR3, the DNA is TGCGCCAGCAGCTTGGGGACAGCTTACCAAGAGACCCAGTACTTC.